Given below is one T cell receptor beta chain in context. TCRdb passed the RT-PCR reads through MiXCR, listing each CDR3 protein once. The table includes about 700,000 distinct CDR3 sequences, 11% to 15% detected once. CDR1 is SGHRS, CDR2 YFSETQ, per germline. The CDR3 covers 15 residues. V lost 2 bases, J lost 4 bases, and 16 bases lay in between. The chain employs TRBV5-1 and TRBJ2-7, with D tentatively TRBD1 or TRBD2 (7 bases each). The sequence came from a female donor in good health, serving as a healthy control. The sequenced sample consisted of memory CD4+ T cells from blood. The CDR3 region has the DNA TGCGCCAGCAGCTTAAACACAGGGGAGGGGTACGAGCAGTACTTC. Translating gives CASSLNTGEGYEQYF.